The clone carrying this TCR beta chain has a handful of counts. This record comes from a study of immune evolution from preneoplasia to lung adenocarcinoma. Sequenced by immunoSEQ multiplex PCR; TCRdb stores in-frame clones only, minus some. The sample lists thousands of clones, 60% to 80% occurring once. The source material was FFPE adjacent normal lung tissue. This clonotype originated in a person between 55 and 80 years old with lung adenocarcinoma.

The CDR3 DNA sequence: TGCAGCGTTGACGGGGGGGTAACTAATGAAAAACTGTTTTTT. It encodes CSVDGGVTNEKLFF. The chain has TRBV29-1 and TRBJ1-4; a weak D match, TRBD1 (5 bases). CDR3 size: 14 residues. Deletions cut 3 bases from V and 1 base from J, with 9 bases between. Germline CDR1 reads SQVTM; CDR2 reads ANQGSEA.